Shown below are 23 T cell receptor beta chains from a single sample sequenced in a study of CD8 T cells in ankylosing spondylitis (dated by TCRdb to about 2017). What the authors observed across the whole study: Blood from ankylosing spondylitis patients appeared to be characterized by a TCR beta motif made up of under ten highly homologous amino acid variants.

The antigens for these receptors are not known. The protocol used for the library was 5' RACE. The reads were generated on an Illumina HiSeq 2500. TCRdb reworked the public reads: Q25 trimming with fastp, MiXCR clone assembly, productive beta chains retained. Under each unique CDR3 protein, matching rows form one entry showing the most common genes and DNA. This sample is represented by about 400,000 distinct CDR3 sequences; approximately 20% of them were singletons. The ten largest make up approximately 16% of the sample. The sample was blood, either unsorted or a sorted T cell fraction (not recorded which). These receptors all come from a male donor with ankylosing spondylitis.

The chain combines TRBV15 with TRBJ2-5; the D is unclear. This CDR3 region has 15 residues. The germline V and J ends were trimmed by 5 bases and 6 bases, with 19 bases remaining between them. The germline V gene has CDR1 LNHNV and CDR2 YYDKDF (reference sequence). The CDR3 DNA reads TGTGCCACCAGCCCGCCAGAGGTCTTGGGAAAGACCCAGTACTTC. Amino acid sequence: CATSPPEVLGKTQYF.

This clonotype was seen ten or more times. The chain carries TRBV10-3 and TRBJ2-1; D uncertain. The CDR3 consists of 15 residues. Germline V gene lookup returns CDR1 ENHRY and CDR2 SYGVKD. V lost 3 bases, J lost 0 bases, and 9 bases lay in between. The DNA of the CDR3 is TGTGCCATCAGTGACCGGTCCAGCTCCTACAATGAGCAGTTCTTC. Translated, it gives CAISDRSSSYNEQFF.

This chain's CDR3 is CASSLAGHNTEAFF. In DNA, the CDR3 is TGTGCCAGCAGTTTGGCGGGGCACAACACTGAAGCTTTCTTT. The chain couples TRBV28 to TRBJ1-1; tentatively, D is TRBD1 (5 bases). Looked up from germline, CDR1 is MDHEN and CDR2 is SYDVKM. The CDR3 has 14 residues. Between the trimmed V and J ends, which lost 3 bases and 2 bases, there was a span of 10 bases.

This sequence joins TRBV6-5 and TRBJ2-2; 8 nucleotides align to TRBD1. After removal of 0 bases from V and 7 bases from J, the junction contained 7 bases not matched to a gene. This CDR3 contains 16 residues. In germline, CDR1 is MNHEY, CDR2 SVGAGI. The CDR3 coding sequence is TGTGCCAGCAGTTACTCAGGCCAGGGGGCGAGCGGGGAGCTGTTTTTT. Amino acid sequence: CASSYSGQGASGELFF.

This clonotype appeared a few times. This CDR3 reads CASSGPNTGELFF. For the CDR3, the DNA is TGTGCCTCCTCGGGTCCCAACACCGGGGAGCTGTTTTTT. V gene TRBV6-1 combines with J gene TRBJ2-2; D not resolved. In germline, CDR1 is MNHNS, CDR2 SASEGT. V was shortened by 11 bases and J by 2 bases, with 12 bases between the two germline ends. This CDR3 region has 13 residues.

The chain joins TRBV11-3 to TRBJ2-1, with D hard to call. The V gene's germline CDR1 is SGHNT and CDR2 YENEEA. CDR3 length equals 13 residues. Between the trimmed V and J ends, which lost 5 bases and 9 bases, there was a span of 14 bases. The CDR3 is CASSPLGYGEQFF. The CDR3 DNA reads TGTGCCAGCAGCCCCCTCGGGTACGGTGAGCAGTTCTTC.

J is TRBJ1-1 and V is TRBV29-1; 7 nucleotides agree with TRBD1. The CDR3 has 12 residues. The V segment lost 7 bases and the J segment 8 bases; nucleotides outside the gene matches: 10. CDR1 and CDR2 (germline): SQVTM, ANQGSEA. DNA for the CDR3: TGCAGCGCAGGACAGGCGGCAGGAGAAGCTTTCTTT. This encodes CSAGQAAGEAFF.

The chain has TRBV5-1 and TRBJ2-3; a possible D gene is TRBD2 (5 bases). The V gene lost 3 bases and the J gene lost 2 bases, with 13 bases spanning the gap. Germline V CDR1 and CDR2: SGHRS, YFSETQ. The CDR3 totals 15 residues. CDR3 sequence reads: CASSSDYPNTDTQYF. In nucleotides, the CDR3 is TGCGCCAGCAGCTCTGACTACCCCAACACAGATACGCAGTATTTT.

J is TRBJ2-6 and V is TRBV19; TRBD1 is a possible D gene (5 bases). Germline V gene data show CDR1 as LNHDA and CDR2 as SQIVND (reference sequence). The CDR3 loop spans 16 amino acids. V lost 1 base, J lost 0 bases, and 7 bases lay in between. As DNA, the CDR3 is TGTGCCAGTAGTATAGGCCAGGGCTCTGGGGCCAACGTCCTGACTTTC. Translated, it gives CASSIGQGSGANVLTF.

This clonotype has just a few counts. The gene calls are TRBV5-1 and TRBJ2-6; tentatively, D is TRBD2 (7 bases). CDR1 and CDR2 from the germline V gene are SGHRS and YFSETQ. The CDR3 covers 19 residues. V was trimmed by 5 bases and J by 2 bases, leaving 23 bases between them. The CDR3 reads CASSFSVRGGPAGANVLTF. The CDR3 region has the DNA TGCGCCAGCAGTTTTTCGGTTAGGGGGGGCCCGGCTGGGGCCAACGTCCTGACTTTC.

The V call is TRBV4-2, the J call TRBJ2-2, with D unresolved. V was clipped by 1 base and J by 0 bases, with 6 bases between them. Germline CDR1 reads LGHNA; CDR2 reads YNFKEQ. This CDR3 comprises 15 residues. The CDR3 sequence: CASSQVLSNTGELFF. CDR3 in DNA: TGTGCCAGCAGCCAAGTGTTATCGAACACCGGGGAGCTGTTTTTT.

This clonotype has a handful of counts. The CDR3 is CASSLTSGNNEQYF. The DNA for the CDR3 is TGTGCCAGCAGCTTAACTTCGGGGAACAACGAGCAGTACTTC. V usage is TRBV7-3 and J usage is TRBJ2-7; D is perhaps TRBD2 (5 bases). From germline, CDR1 is SGHTA and CDR2 FQGTGA. The germline V and J ends were trimmed by 0 bases and 5 bases, with 11 bases remaining between them. The CDR3 length is 14 residues.

This clonotype was seen a few times. This chain links TRBV5-1 with TRBJ1-1; tentative D call: TRBD1 (6 bases). This CDR3 region has 14 residues. Per germline, CDR1 SGHRS and CDR2 YFSETQ. V was clipped by 0 bases and J by 8 bases, with 14 bases between them. The DNA of the CDR3 is TGCGCCAGCAGCTTGGAGACTAGGCAGGGGGAAGCTTTCTTT. Protein: CASSLETRQGEAFF.

The chain carries TRBV5-5 and TRBJ2-7; D might be TRBD1 (6 bases). V was pared by 0 bases and J by 5 bases, with 12 bases between. CDR1 and CDR2 (germline): SGHKS, YYEKEE (reference sequence). The CDR3 is made up of 14 amino acids. CDR3 bases: TGTGCCAGCAGCTTGGGGTGGACAGCGCACGAGCAGTACTTC. Residues: CASSLGWTAHEQYF.

In its sample, this clonotype was seen a few times. The rearrangement joins TRBV12-3 or TRBV12-4 to TRBJ2-3, with D unclear. Trimming removed 1 base at V and 4 bases at J, with 6 bases between. The CDR3 spans 13 residues. Here the CDR3 DNA reads TGTGCCAGCAGTTTAGTTCCATCAGATACGCAGTATTTT. Translated, it gives CASSLVPSDTQYF.

This clonotype occurred a few times. This chain links TRBV27 with TRBJ2-7, with D tentatively TRBD2 (7 bases). CDR3 size: 15 residues. Per the germline V gene, CDR1 is MNHEY and CDR2 is SMNVEV (reference sequence). Trimming stripped 5 bases from V and 4 bases from J, with 18 bases between. CDR3 bases: TGTGCCAGCAGTACTATGGGGAGGGGGGGGTACGAGCAGTACTTC. Translated, it gives CASSTMGRGGYEQYF.

At least ten counts were recorded for this clonotype. The V call is TRBV7-2, the J call TRBJ2-7; TRBD2 matches 8 bases. The V and J ends lost 5 bases and 2 bases, in that order; junction bases with no gene match: 8. Germline V gene data show CDR1 as SGHTA and CDR2 as FQGNSA. This CDR3 region has 15 residues. The CDR3 coding sequence is TGTGCCAGCAGCCCCGAAGCGGGAGAGGCCTACGAGCAGTACTTC. Protein product: CASSPEAGEAYEQYF.

In the case of this clonotype: One junction end disagrees with the germline gene, perhaps due to a read error. The chain couples TRBV3-1 to TRBJ2-1, with 12 bases lining up with TRBD2. The germline gives CDR1 LGHDT, CDR2 YNNKEL (reference sequence). The CDR3 runs to 20 residues. This chain's CDR3 is CASCQRPRLAGDSVTHEQFF. Written as DNA, the CDR3 is TGTGCCAGCTGCCAAAGGCCCCGACTAGCGGGAGATTCTGTTACCCATGAGCAGTTCTTC.

Only a few counts were recorded for this clonotype. This chain connects TRBV20-1 to TRBJ2-1; 11 nucleotides line up with TRBD2. The CDR3 totals 17 residues. V dropped 8 bases and J dropped 3; count of bases not matched to a gene: 15. Germline values: CDR1 DFQATT, CDR2 SNEGSKA (reference sequence). For the CDR3, the DNA is TGCAGTCCTGGTAGTAGCGGGAGGGCCCTTCTCTACAATGAGCAGTTCTTC. Translating it yields CSPGSSGRALLYNEQFF.

The chain joins TRBV12-3 or TRBV12-4 to TRBJ2-7, with TRBD1 matching over 12 bases. The junction had 7 bases not matched to a gene; V was cut back by 6 bases and J by 4 bases. The CDR3 contains 15 residues. CDR3 nucleotide sequence: TGTGCCAGCAGGTGGGGGACAGGGGGCTTGTACGAGCAGTACTTC. The encoded protein is CASRWGTGGLYEQYF.

The V call is TRBV20-1, the J call TRBJ2-1; D may be TRBD1 or TRBD2 (5 bases each). Germline V gene data show CDR1 as DFQATT and CDR2 as SNEGSKA (reference sequence). The ends were cut back, 6 bases at V and 6 bases at J, with 21 bases in the middle. This CDR3 spans 15 amino acids. CDR3 in amino acids: CSAHLLWDATNEQFF. For the CDR3, the DNA is TGCAGTGCCCACTTGCTATGGGACGCAACCAATGAGCAGTTCTTC.

This clonotype has a handful of counts. This chain uses TRBV3-1 with TRBJ1-1, with TRBD1 identical over 7 bases. This CDR3 is 15 amino acids long. Germline CDR1 and CDR2: LGHDT and YNNKEL (reference sequence). The V segment lost 0 bases and the J segment 0 bases; nucleotides outside the gene matches: 1. In nucleotides, the CDR3 is TGTGCCAGCAGCCAAGAGGGACAGATGAACACTGAAGCTTTCTTT. This codes for CASSQEGQMNTEAFF. The full variable domain, rest sourced from reference TRBV3-1 and TRBJ1-1, is DTAVSQTPKYLVTQMGNDKSIKCEQNLGHDTMYWYKQDSKKFLKIMFSYNNKELIINETVPNRFSPKSPDKAHLNLHINSLELGDSAVYFCASSQEGQMNTEAFFGQGTRLTVV.

This clonotype was counted only a few times. The chain employs TRBV7-9 and TRBJ2-1; 12 bases match TRBD2. CDR3 size: 17 residues. Per the germline V gene, CDR1 is SEHNR and CDR2 is FQNEAQ (reference sequence). The V and J ends lost 10 bases and 7 bases, in that order; junction bases with no gene match: 17. The CDR3 region has the DNA TGTGCCACCAACAAACCCGCCGGACTAGCGGGGTGGAATGAGCAGTTCTTC. Protein sequence: CATNKPAGLAGWNEQFF.